This TCR beta chain was obtained from a study of Tregs in tolerant kidney transplant recipients (dated by TCRdb to between 2019 and 2020). Context from the whole study: The study applied TCRbeta sequencing to find donor-specific regulatory T cells before combined kidney and bone marrow transplantation and then followed those same cells after transplant. TCRbeta repertoire sequencing was used in a few healthy controls to compare several ways of expanding Tregs specific for an allogeneic donor. On the study overall, not on this receptor specifically: Biological reproducibility was not examined directly, but technical replication error appeared to be minimal. The most biologically relevant and donor-specific TCRbeta repertoire appeared to be identified by expanding Tregs with activated donor B cells. Because the study included only a small number of patients, the results must be confirmed in larger populations and under other immunosuppression protocols.

Unstimulated Tregs (CD4+CD25+CD127-), CD4+ non-Tregs (CD4+CD25-), CD4 and CD8 cells were FACS-sorted from thawed PBMCs. Healthy control blood came either as purchased buffy coats or from healthy volunteers. Healthy control blood was processed by Ficoll density gradient to PBMCs and cryopreserved; patient PBMCs were collected before and after transplant. The CDR1 and CDR2 encoded by the germline V gene are KGHSH and LQKENI. CDR3 length: 14 amino acids, cysteine to phenylalanine. Solely the CDR3 DNA is kept, with 42 bases framed from the first base. In regard to this clone: Its antigen is currently not known. The junction does not match germline at one end; this may be a read error. This sample also contains other DNA sequences that code for the same CDR3.

For TCRbeta CDR3 sequencing, genomic DNA was extracted from sorted cells using the QIAGEN DNeasy Blood and Tissue Kit. High-throughput TCRbeta CDR3 sequencing, which included PCR amplification with bias correction and internal controls, was done commercially through immunoSEQ. Per the authors' processing: Unique productive TCRbeta sequences were defined by CDR3 nucleotide sequence when primers matched and otherwise by CDR3 amino acid sequence together with Vbeta and Jbeta genes. Sorting error was corrected by removing sequences shared between sorted populations at a frequency ratio of 2:1 or less, and the remaining shared sequences were assigned to the higher population. Sequences were defined as donor-reactive when expanded at least 5-fold in CFSE-low cells versus unstimulated cells and present at a frequency of at least 0.01% in CFSE-low cells. Jensen-Shannon divergence calculated on the top 100 TCRbeta sequences ranked by frequency was used to measure repertoire divergence. For samples with multiple sequencing runs, sorting error was corrected separately for each run before the runs were pooled. TCRdb's version of the immuneACCESS table is confined to in-frame rearrangements and falls short of the full clone set. An unresolved V gene accounts for under half of the shortfall where checked; the remainder is of unknown origin. V, J and clone size derive from that table, while D and trimming were established from the DNA sequence. This sample is represented by about 240,000 clones; about 80% of them were singletons. The leading ten clones occupy about 0.64% of the sample.

The sample consisted of CD4+ T cells from blood. This TCR was sampled from a human donor in good health. In this chain, TRBV18 is recombined with TRBJ1-2; no D gene is confidently identified. The CDR3 region: CASSPSGGNYGYTF. Here is the DNA: TGCGCCAGCTCACCAAGTGGCGGTAACTATGGCTACACCTTC.